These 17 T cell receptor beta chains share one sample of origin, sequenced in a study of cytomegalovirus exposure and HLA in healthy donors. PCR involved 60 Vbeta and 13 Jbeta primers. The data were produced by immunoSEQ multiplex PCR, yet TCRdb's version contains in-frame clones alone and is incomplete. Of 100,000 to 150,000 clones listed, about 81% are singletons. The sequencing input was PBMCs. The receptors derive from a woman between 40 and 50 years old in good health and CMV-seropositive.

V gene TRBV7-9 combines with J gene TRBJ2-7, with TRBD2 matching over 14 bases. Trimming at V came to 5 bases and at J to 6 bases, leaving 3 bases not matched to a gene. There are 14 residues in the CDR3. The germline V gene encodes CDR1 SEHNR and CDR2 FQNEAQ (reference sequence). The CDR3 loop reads CASSTGTSGSEQYF. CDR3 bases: TGTGCCAGCAGCACGGGGACTAGCGGGAGCGAGCAGTACTTC.

The CDR3 reads CSVDQGAGDTQYF. The CDR3 nucleotides read TGCAGCGTTGATCAGGGGGCAGGGGATACGCAGTATTTT. This chain joins TRBV29-1 and TRBJ2-3, with TRBD1 matching 8 bases. With V trimmed by 3 bases and J by 6 bases, 5 bases remained unmatched. CDR3 length: 13 residues. CDR1 is SQVTM and CDR2 is ANQGSEA in the germline V gene.

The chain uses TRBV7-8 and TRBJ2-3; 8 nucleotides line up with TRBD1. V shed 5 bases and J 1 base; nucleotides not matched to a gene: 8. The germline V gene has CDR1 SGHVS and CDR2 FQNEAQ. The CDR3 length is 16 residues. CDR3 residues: CASSAGQALGTDTQYF. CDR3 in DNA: TGTGCCAGCAGCGCGGGACAGGCCCTAGGCACAGATACGCAGTATTTT.

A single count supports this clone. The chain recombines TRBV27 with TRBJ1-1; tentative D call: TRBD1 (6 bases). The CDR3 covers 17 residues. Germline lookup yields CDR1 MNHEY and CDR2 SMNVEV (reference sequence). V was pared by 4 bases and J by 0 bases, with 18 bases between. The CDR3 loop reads CASSSSPQGLMNTEAFF. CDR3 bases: TGTGCCAGCAGTTCCTCTCCCCAGGGGCTTATGAACACTGAAGCTTTCTTT.

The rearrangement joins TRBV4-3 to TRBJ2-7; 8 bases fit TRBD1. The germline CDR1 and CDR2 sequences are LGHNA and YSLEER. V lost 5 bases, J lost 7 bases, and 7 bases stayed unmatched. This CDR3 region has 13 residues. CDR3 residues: CASSTFTGGEQYF. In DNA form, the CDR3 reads TGCGCCAGCAGCACGTTCACAGGGGGGGAGCAGTACTTC.

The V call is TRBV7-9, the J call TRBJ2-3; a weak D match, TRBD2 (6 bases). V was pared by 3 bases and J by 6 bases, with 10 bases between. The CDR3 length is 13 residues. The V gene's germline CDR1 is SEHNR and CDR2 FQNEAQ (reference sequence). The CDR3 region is CASSFEGRDTQYF. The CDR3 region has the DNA TGTGCCAGCAGCTTTGAGGGGAGGGATACGCAGTATTTT.

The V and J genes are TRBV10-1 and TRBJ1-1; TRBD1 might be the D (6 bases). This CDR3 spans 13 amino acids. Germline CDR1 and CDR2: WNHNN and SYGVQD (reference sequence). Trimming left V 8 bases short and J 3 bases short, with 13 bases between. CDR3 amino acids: CASQQGVDTEAFF. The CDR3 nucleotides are TGCGCCAGCCAACAGGGAGTGGACACTGAAGCTTTCTTT.

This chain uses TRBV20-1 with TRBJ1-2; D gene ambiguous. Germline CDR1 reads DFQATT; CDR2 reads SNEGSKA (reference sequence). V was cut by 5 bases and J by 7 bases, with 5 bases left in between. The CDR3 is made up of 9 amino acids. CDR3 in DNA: TGCAGTGCTCTTAGTGGCTACACCTTC. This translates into CSALSGYTF.

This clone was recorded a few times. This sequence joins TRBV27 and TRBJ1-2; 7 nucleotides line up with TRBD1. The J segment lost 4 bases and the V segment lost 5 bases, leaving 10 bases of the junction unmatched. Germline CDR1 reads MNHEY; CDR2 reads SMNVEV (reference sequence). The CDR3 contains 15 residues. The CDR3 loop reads CASSPRQGPGYGYTF. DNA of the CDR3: TGTGCCAGCAGTCCGCGACAGGGTCCAGGCTATGGCTACACCTTC.

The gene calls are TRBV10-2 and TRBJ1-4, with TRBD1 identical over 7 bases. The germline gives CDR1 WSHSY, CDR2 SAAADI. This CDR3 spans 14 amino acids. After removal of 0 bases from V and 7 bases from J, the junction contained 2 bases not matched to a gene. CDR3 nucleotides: TGCGCCAGCAGTGAGTCGAGGGACAGTGAAAAACTGTTTTTT. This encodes CASSESRDSEKLFF.

Written as DNA, the CDR3 is TGCGCCAGCAGCCAAGGGGGCCCCCTCCACTTT. Translated, it gives CASSQGGPLHF. The chain is built from TRBV4-1 and TRBJ1-6, with TRBD1 as a possible D gene (5 bases). This CDR3 comprises 11 residues. V lost 1 base and J lost 13, with 5 bases in between. Germline CDR1 MGHRA, CDR2 YSYEKL.

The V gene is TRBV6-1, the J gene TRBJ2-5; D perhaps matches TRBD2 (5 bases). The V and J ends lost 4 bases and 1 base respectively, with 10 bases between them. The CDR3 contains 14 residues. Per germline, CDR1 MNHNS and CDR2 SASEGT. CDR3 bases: TGTGCCAGCAGTGCAACTAGGCCCCAAGAGACCCAGTACTTC. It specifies CASSATRPQETQYF.

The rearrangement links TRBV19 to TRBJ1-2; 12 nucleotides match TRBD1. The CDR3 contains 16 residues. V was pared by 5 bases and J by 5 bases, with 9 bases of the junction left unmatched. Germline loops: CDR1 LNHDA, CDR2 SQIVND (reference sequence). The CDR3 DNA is TGTGCCAGTAGTCCGGCGCCGGGACAGGGGGCTTATGGCTACACCTTC. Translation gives CASSPAPGQGAYGYTF.

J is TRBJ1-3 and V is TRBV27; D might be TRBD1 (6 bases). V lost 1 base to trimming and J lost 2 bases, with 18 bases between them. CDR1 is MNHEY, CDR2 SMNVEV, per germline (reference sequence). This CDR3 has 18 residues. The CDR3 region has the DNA TGTGCCAGCAGTTTATATCGAGGCAGGGGAGACCCTGGAAACACCATATATTTT. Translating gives CASSLYRGRGDPGNTIYF.

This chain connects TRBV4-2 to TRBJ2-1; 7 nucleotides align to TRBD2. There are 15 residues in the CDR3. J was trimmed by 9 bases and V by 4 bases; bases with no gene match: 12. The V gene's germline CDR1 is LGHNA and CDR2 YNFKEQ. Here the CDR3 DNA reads TGTGCCAGCAGCCTTAACCGGCCTAGCGGCACTGAGCAGTTCTTC. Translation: CASSLNRPSGTEQFF.

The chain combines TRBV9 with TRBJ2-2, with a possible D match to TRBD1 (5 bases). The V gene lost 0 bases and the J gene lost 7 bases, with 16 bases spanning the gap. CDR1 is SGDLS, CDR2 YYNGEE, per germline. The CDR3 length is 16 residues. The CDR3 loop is CASSVDRGRVSGELFF. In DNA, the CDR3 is TGTGCCAGCAGCGTAGATCGCGGCAGGGTGAGCGGGGAGCTGTTTTTT. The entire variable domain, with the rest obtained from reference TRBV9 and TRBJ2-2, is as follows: DSGVTQTPKHLITATGQRVTLRCSPRSGDLSVYWYQQSLDQGLQFLIQYYNGEERAKGNILERFSAQQFPDLHSELNLSSLELGDSALYFCASSVDRGRVSGELFFGEGSRLTVL.

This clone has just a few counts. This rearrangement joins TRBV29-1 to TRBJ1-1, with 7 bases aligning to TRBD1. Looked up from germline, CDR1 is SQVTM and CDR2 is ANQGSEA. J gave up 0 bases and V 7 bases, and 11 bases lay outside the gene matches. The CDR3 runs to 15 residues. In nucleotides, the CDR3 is TGCAGCGCCCTAGAAGACAGGGAACTGAACACTGAAGCTTTCTTT. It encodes CSALEDRELNTEAFF.